These T cell receptor beta chains were read from a single sample in a study of blood T cells in healthy people across ages. TCRdb called the 5' RACE reads again in MiXCR, with one record for every CDR3 protein. Of about 1.7 million distinct CDR3 sequences listed, roughly 27% are singletons. Specimen: blood. The receptors come from a woman in her twenties or thirties in good health. CDR3s include the opening cysteine and the closing phenylalanine or tryptophan.

v_gene	j_gene	CDR3aa
TRBV4-3	TRBJ1-2	CASSQDGTGTLYGYTF
TRBV20-1	TRBJ2-4	CSALERVRINIQYF
TRBV12-3/TRBV12-4	TRBJ2-6	CASSFREGFESGANVLTF
TRBV20-1	TRBJ1-5	CSARRGPQQPQHF
TRBV27	TRBJ2-5	CASRRVGRQETQYF
TRBV14	TRBJ1-2	CASSQDLGGRGYTF
TRBV10-3	TRBJ2-1	CAISESAGRGLNDQFF
TRBV11-2	TRBJ1-6	CASSRQISNSPLHF
TRBV12-3/TRBV12-4	TRBJ2-3	CASSFQRGRADTQYF
TRBV14	TRBJ2-7	CASSQLMDSYEQYF
TRBV9	TRBJ1-6	CASSVNWASPLHF
TRBV10-3	TRBJ1-2	CAISESTGLNYGYTF
TRBV2	TRBJ1-1	CASSPRLDSILTEAFF
TRBV5-1	TRBJ2-2	CASSPSLTSGGTGELFF
TRBV20-1	TRBJ2-7	CSAQDREYDEQYF
TRBV2	TRBJ1-1	CASSESRVRTEAFF
TRBV3-1	TRBJ2-7	CASSQSEGSYEQYF
TRBV5-1	TRBJ2-5	CASGTGEGDETQYF
TRBV5-6	TRBJ2-5	CASSLRAKTQYF
TRBV12-3/TRBV12-4	TRBJ1-5	CASSLGGGGSQPQHF
TRBV30	TRBJ1-5	CAWSVHTSNQPQHF
TRBV10-3	TRBJ2-7	CAISDAGTSSYEQYF
TRBV5-6	TRBJ2-5	CASNLGWTAQETQYF
TRBV2	TRBJ2-3	CASIRSLEVDTQYF
TRBV5-1	TRBJ2-5	CASSLRFQGETQYF
TRBV18	TRBJ2-5	CASSPGKGHEAQYF
TRBV29-1	TRBJ2-3	CSVHRGGVDTQYF
TRBV4-3	TRBJ2-3	CASSQVPSGRVATQYF
TRBV2	TRBJ2-3	CASRRTSAPGTDTQYF